The T cell receptor beta chain under discussion was sequenced for a study of blood T cell repertoires in COVID-19. Study-wide background: Nucleic acid was either cDNA or gDNA, and it came from T cells, B-cell-depleted T cells, or PBMCs.

The CDR3 is 15 residues long. Germline V gene data show CDR1 as LNHNV and CDR2 as YYDKDF (reference sequence). Trimming took 0 bases from V and 4 from J, leaving 12 bases between them. Repertoires were generated with immunoSEQ multiplex PCR, while TCRdb's copy carries only in-frame clones and drops some. Of approximately 400,000 clones in the sample, more than 70% were seen once. The genes are TRBV15 and TRBJ1-2; perhaps TRBD1 as D (5 bases). Sequencing input: PBMCs or T cells enriched from blood (not recorded which). The TCR originated in a woman younger than 30 who had recovered from COVID-19. The CDR3 region has the DNA TGTGCCACCAGCAGAGAGAGGGGAGGGCCCTATGGCTACACCTTC. This codes for CATSRERGGPYGYTF.